This T cell receptor (beta chain) is drawn from a study of T-cell reconstitution after alpha-beta-depleted transplantation in children. TCRbeta library preparation incorporated unique molecular identifiers. TCRdb reprocessed the PCR reads via MiXCR and lists one record per CDR3 protein. The sample carries about 360,000 distinct CDR3 sequences, roughly 14% recorded once. This clonotype occurred a few times. The sample in question was PBMCs, obtained from the stem cell graft. This TCR was recovered from a human donor who donated a stem cell graft to a child with Fanconi anemia.

CDR3 sequence: CASSPEVALREQFF. CDR3 bases: TGTGCCAGCAGCCCCGAAGTGGCTCTGAGGGAGCAGTTCTTC. The rearrangement uses TRBV7-2 and TRBJ2-1; no firm D call. The CDR3 is 14 residues long. V gave up 5 bases and J gave up 10 bases, with 18 bases separating them. CDR1 SGHTA and CDR2 FQGNSA come from the germline V gene.